The entry below describes one T cell receptor beta chain. The data belong to a study of blood T cell repertoires in COVID-19. About the study: Samples of COVID-19 (acute and convalescent) were obtained from the United States, Italy and Spain. The cDNA or gDNA used as material had been derived from T cells, B-cell-depleted T cells, or PBMCs.

The CDR3 loop spans 14 amino acids. V lost 7 bases and J 1 base, leaving 10 bases between the germline ends. CDR1 is SGHTA, CDR2 FQGTGA, per germline. In the original workflow: How many nucleated cells were present was estimated from reference gene primer amplification. Assay: immunoSEQ multiplex PCR; the TCRdb copy retains only in-frame clones and omits some. The DNA was the basis for D and trimming; V, J and clone size are from that table. The sample shows under 200,000 clones, about 83% of them seen only once. The material sequenced was peripheral blood. This chain joins TRBV7-3 and TRBJ2-2; a weak D match, TRBD1 (6 bases). The receptor was isolated from a woman older than 75 with acute or convalescent COVID-19. CDR3 residues: CASKPGVNTGELFF. The CDR3 DNA sequence: TGTGCCAGCAAACCAGGGGTGAACACCGGGGAGCTGTTTTTT. The entire variable domain, with the rest obtained from reference TRBV7-3 and TRBJ2-2, is as follows: GAGVSQTPSNKVTEKGKYVELRCDPISGHTALYWYRQSLGQGPEFLIYFQGTGAADDSGLPNDRFFAVRPEGSVSTLKIQRTERGDSAVYLCASKPGVNTGELFFGEGSRLTVL.